What follows is one TCR beta chain and its context. The data stem from a study of blood T cell repertoires in COVID-19. Study as a whole: COVID-19 samples, acute and convalescent, were from the United States, Italy and Spain.

TCRdb's table, derived via immunoSEQ multiplex PCR, lists solely in-frame clones and lacks some. The sample holds over 150,000 clones, more than 75% seen once. This CDR3 region has 15 residues. V gave up 4 bases and J gave up 7 bases; unmatched junction bases: 8. CDR1 is SGHRS, CDR2 YFSETQ, per germline. For recovered donors of Cohort 3, there were two negative PCRs, clearance, or symptom resolution. The specimen was PBMCs or T cells enriched from blood (not recorded which). The receptor's source is a woman aged 45 to 65 who had recovered from COVID-19. The chain joins TRBV5-1 to TRBJ2-2; 9 nucleotides align to TRBD2. In nucleotides, the CDR3 is TGCGCCAGCAGCCGGGGCGGGAGGGCCATCGGGGAGCTGTTTTTT. This gives the protein CASSRGGRAIGELFF. Variable domain in full (rest from reference TRBV5-1 and TRBJ2-2): KAGVTQTPRYLIKTRGQQVTLSCSPISGHRSVSWYQQTPGQGLQFLFEYFSETQRNKGNFPGRFSGRQFSNSRSEMNVSTLELGDSALYLCASSRGGRAIGELFFGEGSRLTVL.